Each of the 3 T cell receptor beta chains below was sequenced from the same sample in a study of shared clonotypes between healthy human individuals. Profiling relied on immunoSEQ multiplex PCR, and the TCRdb table lists in-frame clones only, not all of them. The data show roughly 770,000 clones, about 96% seen once. CD45RO-negative cells were positively selected for CCR7, leaving out terminally differentiated effector memory CD45RA+ cells. Specimen: naive CD8+ T cells sorted from blood. The receptor source for this set is a man aged 25-40 years in good health.

This rearrangement joins TRBV9 to TRBJ1-1, with 8 bases fitting TRBD1. The CDR3 loop spans 15 amino acids. The V gene's germline CDR1 is SGDLS and CDR2 YYNGEE. V shed 3 bases and J 4 bases; nucleotides not matched to a gene: 8. CDR3 loop: CASSGTPTGGTEAFF. CDR3 DNA: TGTGCCAGCAGCGGGACCCCCACAGGGGGCACTGAAGCTTTCTTT.

The chain uses TRBV5-6 and TRBJ1-1; D is undetermined. V lost 0 bases and J lost 8, with 23 bases in between. The CDR3 is 17 amino acids. Germline values: CDR1 SGHDT, CDR2 YYEEEE. In DNA, the CDR3 is TGTGCCAGCAGCTTGGGTGGATCAATCTCCCCCCAGGTCGAAGCTTTCTTT. Its translation: CASSLGGSISPQVEAFF. The entire variable domain, with the rest obtained from reference TRBV5-6 and TRBJ1-1, is as follows: DAGVTQSPTHLIKTRGQQVTLRCSPKSGHDTVSWYQQALGQGPQFIFQYYEEEERQRGNFPDRFSGHQFPNYSSELNVNALLLGDSALYLCASSLGGSISPQVEAFFGQGTRLTVV.

The chain has TRBV29-1 and TRBJ2-2; a possible D gene is TRBD2 (6 bases). The CDR3 is made up of 15 amino acids. The germline gives CDR1 SQVTM, CDR2 ANQGSEA. The V end lost 3 bases, the J end lost 1 base, and 12 bases lay between the germline ends. CDR3: CSVDVRRGNTGELFF. CDR3 coding DNA: TGCAGCGTTGATGTCCGGCGGGGGAACACCGGGGAGCTGTTTTTT.